A single sample is the source of the 29 T cell receptor beta chains below, sequenced in a study of shared clonotypes between healthy human individuals. Measured with immunoSEQ multiplex PCR; TCRdb has only the in-frame clones, and not every one. The data show millions of clones, over 90% seen once. Material for sequencing was naive CD4+ T cells from PBMCs. Subset given: CD45RA+ positively selected. The receptor set was obtained from a man aged 18-30 years in good health. Some clones in this sample may be carry-over from other donors' samples.

This sequence joins TRBV19 and TRBJ1-1, with 9 bases fitting TRBD1. This CDR3 has 18 amino acids. V was clipped by 3 bases and J by 2 bases; unmatched bases: 13. Per germline, CDR1 LNHDA and CDR2 SQIVND (reference sequence). The CDR3 loop reads CASSILLGQGRLNTEAFF. DNA for the CDR3: TGTGCCAGTAGTATTCTTTTAGGACAGGGGAGATTAAACACTGAAGCTTTCTTT. The variable domain in full, completed from reference TRBV19 and TRBJ1-1, reads DGGITQSPKYLFRKEGQNVTLSCEQNLNHDAMYWYRQDPGQGLRLIYYSQIVNDFQKGDIAEGYSVSREKKESFPLTVTSAQKNPTAFYLCASSILLGQGRLNTEAFFGQGTRLTVV.

The rearrangement uses TRBV2 and TRBJ1-3, with D unresolved. Germline lookup yields CDR1 SNHLY and CDR2 FYNNEI. Trimming stripped 5 bases from V and 0 bases from J, with 11 bases between. The CDR3 spans 15 residues. CDR3 sequence reads: CASSLAGLSGNTIYF. The CDR3 DNA reads as TGTGCCAGCAGTTTGGCGGGCCTCTCTGGAAACACCATATATTTT.

This clone was seen ten or more times. J is TRBJ2-5 and V is TRBV7-9, with D hard to call. Germline CDR1 SEHNR, CDR2 FQNEAQ (reference sequence). Trimming pared 5 bases from V and 5 bases from J, leaving 15 bases between. The length of the CDR3 is 14 residues. CDR3: CASSARTAGETQYF. CDR3 coding DNA: TGTGCCAGCAGCGCACGGACGGCTGGGGAGACCCAGTACTTC.

This clone is a singleton in its sample. The J gene is TRBJ1-2, the V gene TRBV10-3; D possibly corresponds to TRBD1 (5 bases). V was pared by 4 bases and J by 8 bases, with 11 bases between. Per germline, CDR1 ENHRY and CDR2 SYGVKD. The CDR3 runs 12 residues. Here the CDR3 reads CAISGGEGGYTF. CDR3 bases: TGTGCCATCAGTGGGGGGGAGGGAGGCTACACCTTC.

The chain combines TRBV4-2 with TRBJ2-7, with 8 positions matching TRBD2. With 2 bases clipped from V and 2 bases from J, the junction kept 8 bases outside the gene matches. CDR1 and CDR2 (germline): LGHNA, YNFKEQ. CDR3 size: 16 residues. The CDR3 nucleotides read TGTGCCAGCAGCCAAAAACCGGGACTAGGGACCTACGAGCAGTACTTC. As protein: CASSQKPGLGTYEQYF.

The CDR3 nucleotides are TGTGCCAGCACCCAGTCCAGGGCTGGCACCGGGGAGCTGTTTTTT. Residues: CASTQSRAGTGELFF. The rearrangement joins TRBV7-9 to TRBJ2-2, with a possible D match to TRBD1 (5 bases). Germline V CDR1 and CDR2: SEHNR, FQNEAQ (reference sequence). The CDR3 spans 15 residues. Trimming removed 7 bases at V and 4 bases at J, with 16 bases between. Drawing the rest from reference TRBV7-9 and TRBJ2-2, the complete variable domain is DTGVSQNPRHKITKRGQNVTFRCDPISEHNRLYWYRQTLGQGPEFLTYFQNEAQLEKSRLLSDRFSAERPKGSFSTLEIQRTEQGDSAMYLCASTQSRAGTGELFFGEGSRLTVL.

Comments on this clone: Additional DNA sequences in this sample encode the identical CDR3. V gene TRBV28 combines with J gene TRBJ1-5; unclear D gene. CDR1 and CDR2 (germline): MDHEN, SYDVKM. This CDR3 comprises 15 residues. V was shortened by 3 bases and J by 4 bases, with 13 bases between the two germline ends. CDR3 nucleotides: TGTGCCAGCAGTTTGGGTGGGGTAGGAAATCAGCCCCAGCATTTT. Translated: CASSLGGVGNQPQHF.

The V gene is TRBV18, the J gene TRBJ2-5; a weak D match, TRBD2 (6 bases). Germline CDR1 is KGHSH and CDR2 is LQKENI. The CDR3 consists of 13 residues. Deletions cut 6 bases from V and 2 bases from J, with 10 bases between. CDR3 amino acids: CASSRELQETQYF. The DNA for the CDR3 is TGTGCCAGCTCCCGGGAGTTACAAGAGACCCAGTACTTC.

This clone showed up just a few times. The J gene is TRBJ2-7, the V gene TRBV19; a possible D gene is TRBD2 (7 bases). The germline V gene encodes CDR1 LNHDA and CDR2 SQIVND (reference sequence). Trimming took 3 bases from V and 2 from J, leaving 14 bases between them. The CDR3 has 15 amino acids. The CDR3 nucleotides are TGTGCCAGTAGTATCTGGGGAGGGGGGACCTACGAGCAGTACTTC. Protein product: CASSIWGGGTYEQYF.

CDR3 sequence reads: CASSPRASGRIGEQFF. In DNA form, the CDR3 reads TGTGCCAGCAGCCCGCGGGCTAGCGGGAGGATCGGTGAGCAGTTCTTC. This chain links TRBV11-2 with TRBJ2-1, with 11 bases identical to TRBD2. The junction had 12 bases not matched to a gene; V was cut back by 5 bases and J by 9 bases. Looked up from germline, CDR1 is SGHAT and CDR2 is FQNNGV. The CDR3 consists of 16 residues. The entire variable domain, with the rest obtained from reference TRBV11-2 and TRBJ2-1, is as follows: EAGVAQSPRYKIIEKRQSVAFWCNPISGHATLYWYQQILGQGPKLLIQFQNNGVVDDSQLPKDRFSAERLKGVDSTLKIQPAKLEDSAVYLCASSPRASGRIGEQFFGPGTRLTVL.

This chain links TRBV11-3 with TRBJ2-5, with no clear D. Germline loops: CDR1 SGHNT, CDR2 YENEEA. V was clipped by 0 bases and J by 5 bases, with 10 bases between them. The CDR3 consists of 14 residues. CDR3 amino acids: CASSLETPGETQYF. The CDR3 region has the DNA TGTGCCAGCAGCTTAGAAACTCCAGGCGAGACCCAGTACTTC.

This clone was recorded once. This chain connects TRBV9 to TRBJ2-3; 7 bases match TRBD2. The CDR3 is made up of 15 amino acids. Trimming removed 5 bases from V and 3 bases from J; junction bases left unmatched: 9. From germline, CDR1 is SGDLS and CDR2 YYNGEE. CDR3 residues: CASSRRSGKTDTQYF. The CDR3 region has the DNA TGTGCCAGCAGTCGTAGGAGCGGGAAAACAGATACGCAGTATTTT.

The CDR3, as DNA: TGTGCCAGCAGCTTAGGGGGGACTACCGGAAGGTACGAGCAGTACTTC. It is translated as CASSLGGTTGRYEQYF. V gene TRBV11-2 combines with J gene TRBJ2-7; the match to TRBD2 covers 7 bases. The germline V gene encodes CDR1 SGHAT and CDR2 FQNNGV. The CDR3 runs to 16 residues. V lost 1 base and J lost 4; bases outside the gene matches: 10. The full variable domain, in which reference TRBV11-2 and TRBJ2-7 provide the parts outside the CDR3, is EAGVAQSPRYKIIEKRQSVAFWCNPISGHATLYWYQQILGQGPKLLIQFQNNGVVDDSQLPKDRFSAERLKGVDSTLKIQPAKLEDSAVYLCASSLGGTTGRYEQYFGPGTRLTVT.

For this clone: This CDR3 is also generated by other DNA sequences in the sample. The chain recombines TRBV5-4 with TRBJ2-1; 7 bases are a match to TRBD1. The trim removed 4 bases at V and 8 bases at J, leaving 6 bases unmatched. There are 13 residues in the CDR3. Germline V CDR1 and CDR2: SGHNT, YYREEE (reference sequence). CDR3 region: CASSRDRDDEQFF. CDR3 nucleotide sequence: TGTGCCAGCAGCCGAGACAGGGACGATGAGCAGTTCTTC.

The CDR3 nucleotides are TGTGCCAGCTCTCCGACAGGGGTGAGCACTGAAGCTTTCTTT. Amino acids: CASSPTGVSTEAFF. The rearrangement links TRBV18 to TRBJ1-1, with TRBD1 identical over 8 bases. Trimming removed 6 bases from V and 4 bases from J; junction bases left unmatched: 7. CDR3 length equals 14 residues. In germline, CDR1 is KGHSH, CDR2 LQKENI.

The chain links TRBV5-1 to TRBJ2-2; 8 nucleotides line up with TRBD1. Germline CDR1 SGHRS, CDR2 YFSETQ. The CDR3 spans 15 residues. V shed 5 bases, J shed 0 bases, and the junction held 3 bases outside the gene matches. CDR3 loop: CASRTGAPNTGELFF. CDR3 nucleotides: TGCGCCAGCAGGACAGGGGCCCCGAACACCGGGGAGCTGTTTTTT.

A single count supports this clone. The DNA of the CDR3 is TGTGCCAGCAGCCTACTAGCGGGAGGGGGCAATGAGCAGTTCTTC. This codes for CASSLLAGGGNEQFF. V gene TRBV2 combines with J gene TRBJ2-1, with 13 bases fitting TRBD2. The J segment lost 6 bases and the V segment lost 6 bases, leaving 5 bases of the junction unmatched. The CDR3 contains 15 residues. Germline V CDR1 and CDR2: SNHLY, FYNNEI.

The chain has TRBV29-1 and TRBJ2-7; D is possibly TRBD1 or TRBD2 (5 bases each). Trimming took off 4 bases at V and 6 bases at J, with 13 bases between the two ends. Germline CDR1 SQVTM, CDR2 ANQGSEA. This CDR3 spans 12 amino acids. This chain's CDR3 is CSVAGPSSEQYF. The CDR3 nucleotides read TGCAGCGTTGCGGGACCTAGTAGCGAGCAGTACTTC.

J is TRBJ2-1 and V is TRBV28; D remains unclear. The germline CDR1 and CDR2 sequences are MDHEN and SYDVKM. V was pared by 2 bases and J by 16 bases, with 12 bases between. CDR3 size: 11 residues. CDR3 sequence reads: CASSLGRQPFF. In DNA form, the CDR3 reads TGTGCCAGCAGTTTAGGGCGCCAGCCATTCTTC. The whole variable domain, remainder taken from reference TRBV28 and TRBJ2-1, is DVKVTQSSRYLVKRTGEKVFLECVQDMDHENMFWYRQDPGLGLRLIYFSYDVKMKEKGDIPEGYSVSREKKERFSLILESASTNQTSMYLCASSLGRQPFFGPGTRLTVL.

This chain uses TRBV7-2 with TRBJ1-3, with D unresolved. Looked up from germline, CDR1 is SGHTA and CDR2 is FQGNSA. This CDR3 is 13 amino acids long. V dropped 5 bases and J dropped 0 bases, with 5 bases sitting between them. The DNA for the CDR3 is TGTGCCAGCAGCCGCCTCTCTGGAAACACCATATATTTT. As protein: CASSRLSGNTIYF.

This chain links TRBV5-1 with TRBJ1-4; D remains unclear. The germline V gene has CDR1 SGHRS and CDR2 YFSETQ. Trimming removed 0 bases at V and 4 bases at J, with 7 bases between. The CDR3 has 14 residues. The CDR3 sequence: CASSLGKLNEKLFF. The CDR3, as DNA: TGCGCCAGCAGCTTGGGGAAGCTTAATGAAAAACTGTTTTTT.

The chain couples TRBV27 to TRBJ1-2; D is perhaps TRBD1 (6 bases). The CDR3 has 13 residues. Germline loops: CDR1 MNHEY, CDR2 SMNVEV (reference sequence). V was clipped by 3 bases and J by 8 bases, with 13 bases between them. CDR3 loop: CASSLGWGGGYTF. CDR3 DNA sequence: TGTGCCAGCAGTTTGGGTTGGGGGGGCGGCTACACCTTC.

V and J are TRBV15 and TRBJ1-5; no clear D gene. This CDR3 region has 17 residues. Deletions cut 0 bases from V and 1 base from J, with 13 bases between. From germline, CDR1 is LNHNV and CDR2 YYDKDF (reference sequence). The CDR3 here is CATSRDLWQRSNQPQHF. CDR3 nucleotide sequence: TGTGCCACCAGCAGAGACTTATGGCAAAGGAGCAATCAGCCCCAGCATTTT.

The V gene is TRBV7-9, the J gene TRBJ1-3; no firm D call. Germline lookup yields CDR1 SEHNR and CDR2 FQNEAQ (reference sequence). Deletions cut 2 bases from V and 2 bases from J, with 7 bases between. There are 14 residues in the CDR3. CDR3 region: CASSLSGAGNTIYF. The CDR3 DNA follows: TGTGCCAGCAGCTTATCCGGGGCTGGAAACACCATATATTTT. Filled out from reference TRBV7-9 and TRBJ1-3, the complete variable domain reads DTGVSQNPRHKITKRGQNVTFRCDPISEHNRLYWYRQTLGQGPEFLTYFQNEAQLEKSRLLSDRFSAERPKGSFSTLEIQRTEQGDSAMYLCASSLSGAGNTIYFGEGSWLTVV.

The chain links TRBV6-1 to TRBJ2-3, with 11 bases fitting TRBD2. There are 16 residues in the CDR3. Per germline, CDR1 MNHNS and CDR2 SASEGT. V trimming: 4 bases; J trimming: 2 bases; junction bases outside the gene matches: 5. The CDR3 reads CASSVTSGRPTDTQYF. Here the CDR3 DNA reads TGTGCCAGCAGTGTTACTAGCGGGAGACCCACAGATACGCAGTATTTT.

This clone was counted once. This sequence joins TRBV28 and TRBJ2-7; 7 bases match TRBD1. The CDR3 loop spans 14 amino acids. CDR1 and CDR2 from the germline V gene are MDHEN and SYDVKM. V lost 3 bases to trimming and J lost 3 bases; unmatched junction nucleotides: 5. The CDR3 nucleotides read TGTGCCAGCAGTTTTGTGACAGGGCTCTACGAGCAGTACTTC. This translates into CASSFVTGLYEQYF.

The CDR3 spells CASSKRTRSYNEQFF. CDR3 DNA sequence: TGTGCCAGCAGTAAACGGACCCGCTCCTACAATGAGCAGTTCTTC. The chain couples TRBV6-5 to TRBJ2-1; D is unresolved. The CDR3 contains 15 residues. In germline, CDR1 is MNHEY, CDR2 SVGAGI. V was pared by 5 bases and J by 0 bases, with 11 bases between.

About this clone: This sample includes further DNA sequences coding for the same CDR3. The chain uses TRBV9 and TRBJ2-1; 10 nucleotides agree with TRBD2. Germline V gene sequence: CDR1 SGDLS, CDR2 YYNGEE. CDR3 length equals 15 residues. The V segment lost 2 bases and the J segment 4 bases; nucleotides outside the gene matches: 3. CDR3: CASSVSAGGYNEQFF. The CDR3 nucleotides read TGTGCCAGCAGCGTTTCAGCGGGAGGGTACAATGAGCAGTTCTTC.

This clone is a singleton in its sample. V gene TRBV18 combines with J gene TRBJ2-2; a possible D gene is TRBD1 (6 bases). Germline values: CDR1 KGHSH, CDR2 LQKENI. The V end was cut by 2 bases, the J end by 8 bases, with 15 bases between. The CDR3 spans 15 residues. As DNA, the CDR3 is TGTGCCAGCTCACCAAACAGGGCCCTAGGAGGGGAGCTGTTTTTT. Protein: CASSPNRALGGELFF.